The subject of this entry is one T cell receptor beta chain. Germline trimming cut 5 bases from V and 5 bases from J; bases unmatched to any gene: 11. CDR3 length equals 16 residues. Germline CDR1 SGHAT, CDR2 FQNNGV. The sample belongs to a study of patients and donors after allogeneic stem cell transplantation. TCRdb recomputed calls from the RT-PCR reads with MiXCR, one row per CDR3 protein. The repertoire holds about a million distinct CDR3 sequences, approximately 19% seen once, with roughly 6.4% in the top ten. The sample consisted of blood, either unsorted or a sorted T cell fraction (not recorded which). The rearrangement joins TRBV11-2 to TRBJ2-2, with 7 bases fitting TRBD1. This TCR derives from a human donor who was either an allogeneic HSCT recipient or a stem cell or donor lymphocyte infusion donor (not recorded which). It is not recorded whose cells these are; they may come from a transplant donor. The CDR3: CASSSYRGSGTGELFF. The DNA for the CDR3 is TGTGCCAGCAGCAGTTACAGGGGTTCGGGAACCGGGGAGCTGTTTTTT.